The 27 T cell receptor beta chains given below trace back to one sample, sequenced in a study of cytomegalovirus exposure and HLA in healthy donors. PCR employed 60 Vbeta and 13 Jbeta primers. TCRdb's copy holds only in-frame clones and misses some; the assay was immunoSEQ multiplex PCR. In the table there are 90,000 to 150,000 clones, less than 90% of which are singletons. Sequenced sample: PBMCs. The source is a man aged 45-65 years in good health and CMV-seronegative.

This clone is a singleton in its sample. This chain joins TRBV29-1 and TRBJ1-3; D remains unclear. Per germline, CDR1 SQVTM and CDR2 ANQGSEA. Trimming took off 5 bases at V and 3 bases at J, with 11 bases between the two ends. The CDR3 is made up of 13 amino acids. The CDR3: CSVSREHGNTIYF. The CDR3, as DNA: TGCAGCGTTAGTCGGGAGCATGGAAACACCATATATTTT. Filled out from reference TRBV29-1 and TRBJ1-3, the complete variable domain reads SAVISQKPSRDICQRGTSLTIQCQVDSQVTMMFWYRQQPGQSLTLIATANQGSEATYESGFVIDKFPISRPNLTFSTLTVSNMSPEDSSIYLCSVSREHGNTIYFGEGSWLTVV.

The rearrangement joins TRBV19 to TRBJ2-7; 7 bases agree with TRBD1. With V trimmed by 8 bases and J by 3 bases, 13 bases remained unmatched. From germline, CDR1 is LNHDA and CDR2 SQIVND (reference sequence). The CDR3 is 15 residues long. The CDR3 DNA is TGTGCCAGTCGGGTTTGGGGGACAGACGACTACGAGCAGTACTTC. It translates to CASRVWGTDDYEQYF.

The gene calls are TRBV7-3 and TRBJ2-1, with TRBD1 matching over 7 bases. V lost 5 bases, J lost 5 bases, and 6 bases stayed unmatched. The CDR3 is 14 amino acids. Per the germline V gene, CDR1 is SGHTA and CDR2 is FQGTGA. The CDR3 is CASSPGQPNNEQFF. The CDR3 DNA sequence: TGTGCCAGCAGCCCGGGACAGCCCAACAATGAGCAGTTCTTC.

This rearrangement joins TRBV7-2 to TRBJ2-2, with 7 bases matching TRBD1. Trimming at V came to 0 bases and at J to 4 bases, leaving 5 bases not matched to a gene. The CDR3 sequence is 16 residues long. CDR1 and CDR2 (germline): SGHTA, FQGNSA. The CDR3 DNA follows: TGTGCCAGCAGCTTAGCGGGACAGTATTTCACCGGGGAGCTGTTTTTT. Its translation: CASSLAGQYFTGELFF. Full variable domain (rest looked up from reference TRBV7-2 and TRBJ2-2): GAGVSQSPSNKVTEKGKDVELRCDPISGHTALYWYRQSLGQGLEFLIYFQGNSAPDKSGLPSDRFSAERTGGSVSTLTIQRTQQEDSAVYLCASSLAGQYFTGELFFGEGSRLTVL.

The CDR3 nucleotides are TGTGCCAGCAGGTCGACAGGGCAGATAGCTGAAGCTTTCTTT. Protein: CASRSTGQIAEAFF. The rearrangement joins TRBV6-5 to TRBJ1-1, with TRBD1 matching over 7 bases. The CDR3 has 14 amino acids. The V and J ends lost 6 bases and 6 bases, in that order; junction bases with no gene match: 10. Per germline, CDR1 MNHEY and CDR2 SVGAGI.

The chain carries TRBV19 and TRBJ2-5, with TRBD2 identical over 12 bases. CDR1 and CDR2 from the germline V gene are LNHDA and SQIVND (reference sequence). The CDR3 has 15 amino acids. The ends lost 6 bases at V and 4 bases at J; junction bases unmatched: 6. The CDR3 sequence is CASRKTSGGAETQYF. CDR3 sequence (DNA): TGTGCCAGTAGAAAGACTAGCGGGGGCGCAGAGACCCAGTACTTC.

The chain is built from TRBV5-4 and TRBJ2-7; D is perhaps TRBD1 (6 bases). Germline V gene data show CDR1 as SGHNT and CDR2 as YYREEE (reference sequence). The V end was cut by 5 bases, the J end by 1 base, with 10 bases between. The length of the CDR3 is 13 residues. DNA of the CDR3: TGTGCCAGCAGTCCCACAGGGTCCTACGAGCAGTACTTC. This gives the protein CASSPTGSYEQYF. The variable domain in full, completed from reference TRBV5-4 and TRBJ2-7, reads ETGVTQSPTHLIKTRGQQVTLRCSSQSGHNTVSWYQQALGQGPQFIFQYYREEENGRGNFPPRFSGLQFPNYSSELNVNALELDDSALYLCASSPTGSYEQYFGPGTRLTVT.

CDR3: CASSLAENSYEQYF. The CDR3 nucleotides are TGTGCCAGCAGCCTAGCGGAGAACTCCTACGAGCAGTACTTC. The chain uses TRBV5-4 and TRBJ2-7, with 7 bases fitting TRBD2. The V segment lost 4 bases and the J segment 0 bases; nucleotides outside the gene matches: 4. The CDR3 totals 14 residues. CDR1 is SGHNT and CDR2 is YYREEE in the germline V gene (reference sequence). Filled out from reference TRBV5-4 and TRBJ2-7, the complete variable domain reads ETGVTQSPTHLIKTRGQQVTLRCSSQSGHNTVSWYQQALGQGPQFIFQYYREEENGRGNFPPRFSGLQFPNYSSELNVNALELDDSALYLCASSLAENSYEQYFGPGTRLTVT.

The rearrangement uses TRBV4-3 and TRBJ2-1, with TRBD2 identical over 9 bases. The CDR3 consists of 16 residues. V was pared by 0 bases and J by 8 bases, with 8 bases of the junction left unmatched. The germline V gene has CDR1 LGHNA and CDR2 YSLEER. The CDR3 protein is CASSQDYGGGAYEQFF. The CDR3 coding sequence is TGCGCCAGCAGCCAAGATTATGGCGGGGGGGCCTATGAGCAGTTCTTC.

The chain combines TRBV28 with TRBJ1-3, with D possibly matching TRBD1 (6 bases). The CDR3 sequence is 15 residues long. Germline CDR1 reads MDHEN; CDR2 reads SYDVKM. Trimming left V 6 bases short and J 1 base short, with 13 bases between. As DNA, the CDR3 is TGTGCCAGCAGCACCCCAGGACAGTCTGGAAACACCATATATTTT. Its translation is CASSTPGQSGNTIYF.

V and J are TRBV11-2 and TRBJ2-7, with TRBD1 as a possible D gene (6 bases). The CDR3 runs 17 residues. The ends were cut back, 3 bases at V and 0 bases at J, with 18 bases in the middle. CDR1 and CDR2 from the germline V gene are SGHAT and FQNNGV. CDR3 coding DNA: TGTGCCAGCAGCTTGGGCCGACCAGGGGCGAGCTCCTACGAGCAGTACTTC. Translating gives CASSLGRPGASSYEQYF.

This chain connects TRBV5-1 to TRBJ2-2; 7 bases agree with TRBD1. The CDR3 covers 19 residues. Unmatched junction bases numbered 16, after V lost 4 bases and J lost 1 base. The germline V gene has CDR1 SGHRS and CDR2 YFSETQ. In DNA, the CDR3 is TGCGCCAGCAGCCCCCTAATTGGACAGGTCGGTGGGAACACCGGGGAGCTGTTTTTT. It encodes CASSPLIGQVGGNTGELFF.

CDR3 nucleotides: TGCAGTGCCCTACGGGGGGAGACCCAGTACTTC. Protein product: CSALRGETQYF. The chain recombines TRBV20-1 with TRBJ2-5, with a weak D call TRBD2 (6 bases). The germline V gene encodes CDR1 DFQATT and CDR2 SNEGSKA (reference sequence). Trimming took 6 bases from V and 5 from J, leaving 10 bases between them. The CDR3 totals 11 residues.

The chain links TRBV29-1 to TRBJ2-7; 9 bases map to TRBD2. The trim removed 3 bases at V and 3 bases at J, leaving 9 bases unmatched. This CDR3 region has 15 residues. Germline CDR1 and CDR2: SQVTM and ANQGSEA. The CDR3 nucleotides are TGCAGCGTTGATCGCCGCGCTAGCGGGAACTACGAGCAGTACTTC. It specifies CSVDRRASGNYEQYF.

CDR3 region: CASSPRTSGFTDTQYF. CDR3 nucleotides: TGTGCCAGCAGTCCTCGGACTAGCGGATTCACAGATACGCAGTATTTT. This chain connects TRBV28 to TRBJ2-3, with 10 positions matching TRBD2. This CDR3 has 16 amino acids. Per the germline V gene, CDR1 is MDHEN and CDR2 is SYDVKM. Germline trimming cut 5 bases from V and 2 bases from J; bases unmatched to any gene: 7. Looking up the rest from reference TRBV28 and TRBJ2-3 gives the full variable domain: DVKVTQSSRYLVKRTGEKVFLECVQDMDHENMFWYRQDPGLGLRLIYFSYDVKMKEKGDIPEGYSVSREKKERFSLILESASTNQTSMYLCASSPRTSGFTDTQYFGPGTRLTVL.

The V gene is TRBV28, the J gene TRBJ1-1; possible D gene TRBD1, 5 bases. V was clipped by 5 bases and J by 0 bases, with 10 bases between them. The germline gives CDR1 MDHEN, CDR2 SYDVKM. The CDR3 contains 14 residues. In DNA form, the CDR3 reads TGTGCCAGCAGTCAACAGGCCATGAACACTGAAGCTTTCTTT. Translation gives CASSQQAMNTEAFF.

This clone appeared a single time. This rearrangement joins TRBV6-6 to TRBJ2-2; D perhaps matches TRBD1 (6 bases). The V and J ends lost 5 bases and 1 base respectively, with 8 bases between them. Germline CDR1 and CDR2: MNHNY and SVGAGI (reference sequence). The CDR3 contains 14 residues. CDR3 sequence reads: CASSTGLNTGELFF. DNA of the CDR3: TGTGCCAGCAGTACAGGGTTGAACACCGGGGAGCTGTTTTTT.

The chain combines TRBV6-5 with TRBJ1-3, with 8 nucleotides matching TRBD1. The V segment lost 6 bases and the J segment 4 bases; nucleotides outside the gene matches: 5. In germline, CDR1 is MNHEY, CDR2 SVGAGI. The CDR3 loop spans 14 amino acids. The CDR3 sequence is CASSQTGAGNTIYF. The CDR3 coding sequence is TGTGCCAGCAGCCAGACAGGGGCAGGAAACACCATATATTTT.

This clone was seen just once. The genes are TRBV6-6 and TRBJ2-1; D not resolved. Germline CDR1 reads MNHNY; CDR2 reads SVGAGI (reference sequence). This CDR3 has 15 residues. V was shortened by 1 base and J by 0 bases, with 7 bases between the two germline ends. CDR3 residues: CASSYFPGSYNEQFF. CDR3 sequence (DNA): TGTGCCAGCAGTTACTTTCCAGGCTCCTACAATGAGCAGTTCTTC.

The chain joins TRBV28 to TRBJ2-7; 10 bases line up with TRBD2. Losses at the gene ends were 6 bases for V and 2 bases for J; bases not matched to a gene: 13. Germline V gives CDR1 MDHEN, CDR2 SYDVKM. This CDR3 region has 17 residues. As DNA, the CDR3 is TGTGCCAGCAGACACCACGGGGCTAGCGGGGGTACCTACGAGCAGTACTTC. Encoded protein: CASRHHGASGGTYEQYF.

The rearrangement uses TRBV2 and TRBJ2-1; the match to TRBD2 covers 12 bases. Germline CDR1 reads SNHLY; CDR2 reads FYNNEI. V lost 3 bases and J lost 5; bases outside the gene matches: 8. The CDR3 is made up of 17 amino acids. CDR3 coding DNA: TGTGCCAGCAGTGATGCTCTAGCGGGAGGGAACGACAATGAGCAGTTCTTC. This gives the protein CASSDALAGGNDNEQFF.

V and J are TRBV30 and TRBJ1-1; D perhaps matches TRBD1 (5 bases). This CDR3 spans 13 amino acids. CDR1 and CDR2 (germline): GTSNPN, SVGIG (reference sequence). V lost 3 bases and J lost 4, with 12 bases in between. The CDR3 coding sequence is TGTGCCTGGAGACCCGGGGGGAGCACTGAAGCTTTCTTT. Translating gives CAWRPGGSTEAFF.

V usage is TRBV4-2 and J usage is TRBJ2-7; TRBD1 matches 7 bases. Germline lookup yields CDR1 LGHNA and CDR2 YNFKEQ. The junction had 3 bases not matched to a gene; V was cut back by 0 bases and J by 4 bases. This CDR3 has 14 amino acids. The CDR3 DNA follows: TGTGCCAGCAGCCAAGAAGGCAGGGGGTACGAGCAGTACTTC. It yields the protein CASSQEGRGYEQYF.

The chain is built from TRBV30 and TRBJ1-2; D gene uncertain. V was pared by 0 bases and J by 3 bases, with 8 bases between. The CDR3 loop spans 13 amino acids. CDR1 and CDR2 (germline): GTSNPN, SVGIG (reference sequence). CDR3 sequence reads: CAWSVRGYYGYTF. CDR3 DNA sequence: TGTGCCTGGAGTGTCCGGGGATACTATGGCTACACCTTC.

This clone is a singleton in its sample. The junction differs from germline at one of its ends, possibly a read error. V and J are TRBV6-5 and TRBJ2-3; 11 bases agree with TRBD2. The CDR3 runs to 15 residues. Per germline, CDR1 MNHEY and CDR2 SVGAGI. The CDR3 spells CAGSSVAGGQGTQYF. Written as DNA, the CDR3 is TGTGCCGGCAGTTCAGTAGCGGGGGGGCAGGGCACGCAGTATTTT.

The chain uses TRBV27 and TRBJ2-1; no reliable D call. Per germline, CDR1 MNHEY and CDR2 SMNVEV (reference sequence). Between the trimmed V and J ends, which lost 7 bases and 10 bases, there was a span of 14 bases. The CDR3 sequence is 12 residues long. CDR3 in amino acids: CASTDQRMEQFF. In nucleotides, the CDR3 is TGTGCCAGCACCGATCAGAGGATGGAGCAGTTCTTC.

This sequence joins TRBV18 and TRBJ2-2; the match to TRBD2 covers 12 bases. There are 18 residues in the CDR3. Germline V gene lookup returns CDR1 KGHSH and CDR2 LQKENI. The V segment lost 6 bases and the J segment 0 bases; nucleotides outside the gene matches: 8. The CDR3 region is CASSRGTSGPPNTGELFF. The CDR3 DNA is TGTGCCAGCTCTCGCGGGACTAGCGGGCCCCCGAACACCGGGGAGCTGTTTTTT.